This T cell receptor beta chain was recorded in a study of blood T cell repertoires in COVID-19. Study context: Samples taken during acute and convalescent COVID-19 were collected in the United States, Italy and Spain. Sample material is recorded as cDNA or gDNA derived from T cells, B-cell-depleted T cells, or PBMCs.

This table comes from immunoSEQ multiplex PCR, and its TCRdb copy is limited to in-frame clones, with some not included. Counted here are approximately 260,000 clones, around 81% occurring once; the ten biggest clones make up more than 3%. V lost 4 bases and J lost 0; bases outside the gene matches: 12. CDR1 and CDR2 from the germline V gene are LNHDA and SQIVND (reference sequence). The CDR3 covers 18 residues. The study drew participants aged about 18 to 95 years from fewer than 30 US areas. V and J are TRBV19 and TRBJ1-5, with 7 positions matching TRBD1. This receptor was identified in a man aged 45-60 years who had recovered from COVID-19. Material: PBMCs or T cells enriched from blood (not recorded which). The CDR3 nucleotides read TGTGCCAGTAGTAGCGGGACCGAGGGGGCGAATAGCAATCAGCCCCAGCATTTT. It specifies CASSSGTEGANSNQPQHF.